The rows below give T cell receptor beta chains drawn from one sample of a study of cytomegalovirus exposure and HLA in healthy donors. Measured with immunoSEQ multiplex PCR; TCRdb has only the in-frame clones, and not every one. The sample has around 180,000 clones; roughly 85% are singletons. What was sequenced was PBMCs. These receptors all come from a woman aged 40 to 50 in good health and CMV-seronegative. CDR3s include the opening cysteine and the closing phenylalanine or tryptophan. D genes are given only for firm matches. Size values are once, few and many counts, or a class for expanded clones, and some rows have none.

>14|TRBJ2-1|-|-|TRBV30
TGTGCCTCAGATTTCTTCGGCCGGGACAATGAGCAGTTCTTC
CASDFFGRDNEQFF
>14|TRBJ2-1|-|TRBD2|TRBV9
TGTGCCAGCAGCGTAGAGGGACTAGACAATGAGCAGTTCTTC
CASSVEGLDNEQFF
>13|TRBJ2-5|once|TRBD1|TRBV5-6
TGTGCCAGCAGCCGGACAGGACCAGGGACCCAGTACTTC
CASSRTGPGTQYF
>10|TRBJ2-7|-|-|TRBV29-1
TGCAGCGTTGGCAGTTCCGAGCAGTACTTC
CSVGSSEQYF
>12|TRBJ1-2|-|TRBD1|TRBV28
TGTGCCAGCAGCCTCCTAGGGGGCGGCTACACCTTC
CASSLLGGGYTF
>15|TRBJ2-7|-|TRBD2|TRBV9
TGTGCCAGCAGCGGCGGGACTACCTTCTCCTACGAGCAGTACTTC
CASSGGTTFSYEQYF
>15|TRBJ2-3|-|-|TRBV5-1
TGCGCCAGCAGCGTGGCGGCGGTTAGCACAGATACGCAGTATTTT
CASSVAAVSTDTQYF
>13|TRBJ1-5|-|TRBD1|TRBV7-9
TGTGCCAGCAGCCGACAGGGGAATCAGCCCCAGCATTTT
CASSRQGNQPQHF
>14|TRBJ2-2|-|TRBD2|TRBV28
TGTGCCAGCATGCGGCGGGAGCTAACCGGGGAGCTGTTTTTT
CASMRRELTGELFF
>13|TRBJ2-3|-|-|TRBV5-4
TGTGCCAGCAGCGCGGCCCAAGGAGATACGCAGTATTTT
CASSAAQGDTQYF
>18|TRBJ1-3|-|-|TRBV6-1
TGTGCCAGCAGTGAAGGGGGCAATATACAGGGATATAGAAACACCATATATTTT
CASSEGGNIQGYRNTIYF
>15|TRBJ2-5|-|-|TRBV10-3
TGTGCCATCAGTGACGAAGGGGCGCAAGGTGAGACCCAGTACTTC
CAISDEGAQGETQYF
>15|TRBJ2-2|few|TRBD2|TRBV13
TGTGCCAGCCAGAAGCGGGGGACGGACACCGGGGAGCTGTTTTTT
CASQKRGTDTGELFF
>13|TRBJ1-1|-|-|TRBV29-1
TGCAGCGTTGATGAGGGTCTCGCGCGAGAAGCTTTCTTT
CSVDEGLAREAFF
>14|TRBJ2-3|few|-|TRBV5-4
TGTGCCAGCAGCCCGACAGAGACCACAGATACGCAGTATTTT
CASSPTETTDTQYF
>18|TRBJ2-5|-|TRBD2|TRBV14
TGTGCCAGCAGCTCATCGCCACGTGGCGGGGGGTACCAAGAGACCCAGTACTTC
CASSSSPRGGGYQETQYF
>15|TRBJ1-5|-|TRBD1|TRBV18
TGTGCCAGCTCACCGGGACAGCATAGCAATCAGCCCCAGCATTTT
CASSPGQHSNQPQHF
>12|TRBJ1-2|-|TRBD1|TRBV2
TGTGCCAGCAGACAGGGGAACGATGGCTACACCTTC
CASRQGNDGYTF